This TCR beta chain appears in the sequencing data of a study of blood T cell repertoires in COVID-19. The CDR3 consists of 13 residues. The V gene's germline CDR1 is SQVTM and CDR2 ANQGSEA. The V segment lost 4 bases and the J segment 5 bases; nucleotides outside the gene matches: 7. The data were produced by immunoSEQ multiplex PCR, yet TCRdb's version contains in-frame clones alone and is incomplete. In the table there are over 65,000 clones, about 88% of which are singletons. The sequenced sample was peripheral blood. V and J are TRBV29-1 and TRBJ2-7, with TRBD1 identical over 8 bases. The source is a man aged 80 or over with COVID-19, enrolled during active disease. The CDR3 reads CSVVGQGRNEQYF. In DNA, the CDR3 is TGCAGCGTTGTAGGACAGGGTCGAAACGAGCAGTACTTC.